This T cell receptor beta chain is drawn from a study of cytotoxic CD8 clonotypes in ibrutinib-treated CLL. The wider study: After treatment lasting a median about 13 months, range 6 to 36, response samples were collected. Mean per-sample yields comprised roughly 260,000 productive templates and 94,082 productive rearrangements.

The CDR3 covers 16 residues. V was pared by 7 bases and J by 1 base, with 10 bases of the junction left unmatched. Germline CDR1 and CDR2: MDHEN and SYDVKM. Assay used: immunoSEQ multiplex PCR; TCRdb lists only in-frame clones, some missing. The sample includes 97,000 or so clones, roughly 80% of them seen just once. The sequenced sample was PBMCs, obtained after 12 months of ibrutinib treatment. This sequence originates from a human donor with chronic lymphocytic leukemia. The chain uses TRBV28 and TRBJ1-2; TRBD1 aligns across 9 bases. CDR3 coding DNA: TGTGCCAGCACCTCCCCGGGACAGGGCCGTAACTATGGCTACACCTTC. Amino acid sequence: CASTSPGQGRNYGYTF.